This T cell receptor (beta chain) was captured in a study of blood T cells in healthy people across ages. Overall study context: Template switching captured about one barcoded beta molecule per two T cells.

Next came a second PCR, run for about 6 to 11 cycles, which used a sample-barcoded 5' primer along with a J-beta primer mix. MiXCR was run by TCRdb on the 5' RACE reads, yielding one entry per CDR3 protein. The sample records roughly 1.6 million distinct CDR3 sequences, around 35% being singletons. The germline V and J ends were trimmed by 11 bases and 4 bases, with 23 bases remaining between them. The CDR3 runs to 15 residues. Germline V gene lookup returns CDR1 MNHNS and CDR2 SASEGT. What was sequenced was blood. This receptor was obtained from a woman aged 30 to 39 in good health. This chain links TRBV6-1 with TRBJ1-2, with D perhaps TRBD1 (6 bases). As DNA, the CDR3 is TGTGCCTGCACCCTTAGAGGGGGAGAGTTCTATGGCTACACCTTC. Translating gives CACTLRGGEFYGYTF.